The 18 T cell receptor beta chains below were found in one sample sequenced in a study of blood T cell repertoires in COVID-19. Assay: immunoSEQ multiplex PCR; the TCRdb copy retains only in-frame clones and omits some. The data show approximately 200,000 clones, roughly nine tenths seen once. The specimen sequenced was PBMCs or T cells enriched from blood (not recorded which). The origin of the receptors is a woman younger than 45 who had recovered from COVID-19.

This clone has a handful of counts. V usage is TRBV7-6 and J usage is TRBJ1-6; 7 bases agree with TRBD1. Germline loops: CDR1 SGHVS, CDR2 FNYEAQ. This CDR3 is 17 amino acids long. V lost 2 bases, J lost 0 bases, and 4 bases stayed unmatched. CDR3 in amino acids: CASSLRDSTSYNSPLHF. CDR3 bases: TGTGCCAGCAGCTTAAGGGACAGTACCTCCTATAATTCACCCCTCCACTTT.

The V gene is TRBV4-1, the J gene TRBJ1-2, with unresolved D. The CDR3 sequence is 16 residues long. Per germline, CDR1 MGHRA and CDR2 YSYEKL. V gave up 0 bases and J gave up 1 base, with 12 bases separating them. CDR3 amino acids: CASSQDAESVNYGYTF. The DNA for the CDR3 is TGCGCCAGCAGCCAAGATGCAGAATCCGTTAACTATGGCTACACCTTC.

The chain combines TRBV7-9 with TRBJ1-2; TRBD1 matches at 9 bases. The CDR3 totals 16 residues. Trimming removed 0 bases from V and 8 bases from J; junction bases left unmatched: 10. Germline loops: CDR1 SEHNR, CDR2 FQNEAQ (reference sequence). This chain's CDR3 is CASSLAQGAHSGGYTF. The DNA of the CDR3 is TGTGCCAGCAGCTTAGCACAGGGGGCTCACTCGGGAGGCTACACCTTC.

The chain recombines TRBV24-1 with TRBJ2-3; possibly TRBD1 for D (6 bases). Trimming removed 5 bases from V and 4 bases from J, with 9 bases in between. The CDR3 sequence is 13 residues long. CDR1 is KGHDR, CDR2 SFDVKD, per germline. CDR3 nucleotide sequence: TGTGCCACCAGTGGGGGGCGTGCAGATACGCAGTATTTT. It codes for CATSGGRADTQYF.

The chain couples TRBV9 to TRBJ2-1; 7 bases align to TRBD2. The CDR3 runs 15 residues. CDR1 is SGDLS and CDR2 is YYNGEE in the germline V gene. The junction had 8 bases not matched to a gene; V was cut back by 4 bases and J by 4 bases. CDR3 nucleotides: TGTGCCAGCAGCCCGGGGGGAGCAGGTTACAATGAGCAGTTCTTC. Encoded protein: CASSPGGAGYNEQFF. Variable domain in full (rest from reference TRBV9 and TRBJ2-1): DSGVTQTPKHLITATGQRVTLRCSPRSGDLSVYWYQQSLDQGLQFLIQYYNGEERAKGNILERFSAQQFPDLHSELNLSSLELGDSALYFCASSPGGAGYNEQFFGPGTRLTVL.

The chain couples TRBV19 to TRBJ1-5, with TRBD1 matching over 7 bases. Germline V CDR1 and CDR2: LNHDA, SQIVND (reference sequence). Losses at the gene ends were 6 bases for V and 2 bases for J; bases not matched to a gene: 4. CDR3 size: 14 residues. CDR3 bases: TGTGCCAGTAGCTCCGGGACAGGCAATCAGCCCCAGCATTTT. This translates into CASSSGTGNQPQHF.

V and J are TRBV5-5 and TRBJ2-3; TRBD1 matches 7 bases. Trimming cost V 4 bases and J 3 bases; bases outside gene matches: 8. The CDR3 is 15 amino acids. Germline V gene data show CDR1 as SGHKS and CDR2 as YYEKEE (reference sequence). The CDR3 here is CASSAPYRGTDTQYF. CDR3 sequence (DNA): TGTGCCAGCAGCGCGCCGTACAGGGGAACAGATACGCAGTATTTT. The whole variable domain, filled in from reference TRBV5-5 and TRBJ2-3, reads DAGVTQSPTHLIKTRGQQVTLRCSPISGHKSVSWYQQVLGQGPQFIFQYYEKEERGRGNFPDRFSARQFPNYSSELNVNALLLGDSALYLCASSAPYRGTDTQYFGPGTRLTVL.

The rearrangement links TRBV4-1 to TRBJ2-2, with D hard to call. This CDR3 spans 19 amino acids. V shed 2 bases and J shed 0 bases, with 19 bases lying between them. CDR1 MGHRA and CDR2 YSYEKL come from the germline V gene. The CDR3 coding sequence is TGCGCCAGCAGCCAACCTACCTGGGCGATCGAGTCGAACACCGGGGAGCTGTTTTTT. As protein: CASSQPTWAIESNTGELFF.

This chain connects TRBV7-2 to TRBJ1-1; 9 nucleotides match TRBD1. The CDR3 loop spans 15 amino acids. V trimming: 0 bases; J trimming: 4 bases; junction bases outside the gene matches: 3. The germline gives CDR1 SGHTA, CDR2 FQGNSA. For the CDR3, the DNA is TGTGCCAGCAGCTTAGCGCTGACAGGGGGCACTGAAGCTTTCTTT. This gives the protein CASSLALTGGTEAFF.

The chain recombines TRBV5-8 with TRBJ1-2, with 7 bases aligning to TRBD1. Germline CDR1 is SGHTS and CDR2 is YDEGEE. The CDR3 is 14 residues long. The J segment lost 8 bases and the V segment lost 0 bases, leaving 7 bases of the junction unmatched. The CDR3 nucleotides are TGTGCCAGCAGCTTGGATGACAGGGTGAGCGGCTACACCTTC. It specifies CASSLDDRVSGYTF.

CDR3 DNA: TGTGCCACCAGTGATCGGACAGGCACAGATACGCAGTATTTT. This sequence encodes CATSDRTGTDTQYF. The V and J genes are TRBV24-1 and TRBJ2-3; D might be TRBD1 (6 bases). The CDR3 is 14 residues long. Trimming cost V 3 bases and J 1 base, with 7 bases left between them. Per the germline V gene, CDR1 is KGHDR and CDR2 is SFDVKD.

This chain joins TRBV11-2 and TRBJ2-5, with 14 bases fitting TRBD2. J lost 4 bases, V lost 1 base, and 5 bases had no gene match. The CDR3 length is 17 residues. The germline V gene encodes CDR1 SGHAT and CDR2 FQNNGV. The CDR3 bases are TGTGCCAGCAGCTTAGTACGCGGACTAGCGGGGGGAGAGACCCAGTACTTC. Translation gives CASSLVRGLAGGETQYF.

The chain recombines TRBV11-3 with TRBJ1-1; 7 bases align to TRBD1. The CDR3 sequence is 15 residues long. CDR1 and CDR2 from the germline V gene are SGHNT and YENEEA. With 4 bases clipped from V and 1 base from J, the junction kept 6 bases outside the gene matches. Written as DNA, the CDR3 is TGTGCCAGCAGCTCCGACAGGGTTAGGAACACTGAAGCTTTCTTT. Amino acids: CASSSDRVRNTEAFF.

This clone appeared a single time. V gene TRBV19 combines with J gene TRBJ2-7; 7 bases are a match to TRBD1. Germline V gene sequence: CDR1 LNHDA, CDR2 SQIVND (reference sequence). After removal of 4 bases from V and 2 bases from J, the junction contained 11 bases not matched to a gene. The CDR3 sequence is 16 residues long. In DNA form, the CDR3 reads TGTGCCAGTAGTACTGGACAGGCGCTCAACGCCTACGAGCAGTACTTC. Translated, it gives CASSTGQALNAYEQYF.

CDR3: CASSLGQAHQPQHF. The CDR3 nucleotides read TGTGCCAGCAGCTTAGGACAGGCCCATCAGCCCCAGCATTTT. V usage is TRBV7-9 and J usage is TRBJ1-5; maybe TRBD1 (6 bases). The CDR3 consists of 14 residues. Germline V CDR1 and CDR2: SEHNR, FQNEAQ (reference sequence). V gave up 1 base and J gave up 5 bases, with 9 bases separating them.

The V and J genes are TRBV5-1 and TRBJ1-2; 8 bases are shared with TRBD1. The junction had 8 bases not matched to a gene; V was cut back by 4 bases and J by 3 bases. Germline V gene lookup returns CDR1 SGHRS and CDR2 YFSETQ. This CDR3 is 15 amino acids long. The CDR3 sequence is CASSEGQGYDYGYTF. The CDR3 bases are TGCGCCAGCAGCGAAGGACAGGGTTACGACTATGGCTACACCTTC. Full variable domain (rest looked up from reference TRBV5-1 and TRBJ1-2): KAGVTQTPRYLIKTRGQQVTLSCSPISGHRSVSWYQQTPGQGLQFLFEYFSETQRNKGNFPGRFSGRQFSNSRSEMNVSTLELGDSALYLCASSEGQGYDYGYTFGSGTRLTVV.

This clone appeared a single time. The chain employs TRBV6-2 or TRBV6-3 and TRBJ1-6; possible D gene TRBD1, 5 bases. V was clipped by 6 bases and J by 9 bases, with 12 bases between them. CDR1 and CDR2 from the germline V gene are MNHEY and SVGEGT. The length of the CDR3 is 13 residues. The CDR3 coding sequence is TGTGCCAGCAGCCCGACAGATTTTTCACCCCTCCACTTT. Amino acid sequence: CASSPTDFSPLHF.

This CDR3 reads CASSLWPNEQFF. In DNA, the CDR3 is TGTGCCAGCAGTTTATGGCCCAATGAGCAGTTCTTC. The chain employs TRBV12-3 or TRBV12-4 and TRBJ2-1, with no clear D. This CDR3 has 12 residues. Trimming pared 2 bases from V and 6 bases from J, leaving 5 bases between.